Described below is a single TCR beta chain sequence and its context. Antigen specificity is unknown. This specimen belongs to a study of cytomegalovirus exposure and HLA in healthy donors. Regarding the study as a whole: In all likelihood, a cluster of highly shared sequence variants was a sequencing artifact. Cytomegalovirus association was assigned to approximately 180 TCR beta chains. Apparent HLA restriction characterized most CMV-associated TCR beta chains in a later analysis.

Germline CDR1 reads SGHRS; CDR2 reads YFSETQ. The junction had 4 bases not matched to a gene; V was cut back by 1 base and J by 6 bases. The CDR3 spans 14 residues. Primers for the PCR totalled 60 Vbeta and 13 Jbeta. Data came from immunoSEQ multiplex PCR; TCRdb stores just in-frame clones and leaves some out. The sample holds under 200,000 clones, 82% seen once. All the people who gave samples were healthy bone marrow donors. The sample consisted of PBMCs. This chain joins TRBV5-1 and TRBJ2-1; 7 bases match TRBD2. This TCR came from a woman younger than 30 in good health and CMV-seronegative. The CDR3 reads CASSLLSGANEQFF. For the CDR3, the DNA is TGCGCCAGCAGCTTGCTCAGCGGGGCCAATGAGCAGTTCTTC. The complete variable domain, with remaining parts taken from reference TRBV5-1 and TRBJ2-1, reads KAGVTQTPRYLIKTRGQQVTLSCSPISGHRSVSWYQQTPGQGLQFLFEYFSETQRNKGNFPGRFSGRQFSNSRSEMNVSTLELGDSALYLCASSLLSGANEQFFGPGTRLTVL.